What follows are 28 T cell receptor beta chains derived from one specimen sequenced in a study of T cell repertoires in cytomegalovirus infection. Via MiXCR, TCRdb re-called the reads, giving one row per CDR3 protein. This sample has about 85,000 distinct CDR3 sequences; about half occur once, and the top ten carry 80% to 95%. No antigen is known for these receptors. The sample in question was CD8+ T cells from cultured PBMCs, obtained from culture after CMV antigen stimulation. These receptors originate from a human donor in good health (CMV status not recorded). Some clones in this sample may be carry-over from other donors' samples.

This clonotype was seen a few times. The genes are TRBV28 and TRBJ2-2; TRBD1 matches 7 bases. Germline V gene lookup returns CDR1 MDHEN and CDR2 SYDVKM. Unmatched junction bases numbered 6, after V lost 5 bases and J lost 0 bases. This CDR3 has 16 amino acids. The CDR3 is CASSPRDSPNTGELFF. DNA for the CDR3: TGTGCCAGCAGTCCCCGGGACAGTCCGAACACCGGGGAGCTGTTTTTT.

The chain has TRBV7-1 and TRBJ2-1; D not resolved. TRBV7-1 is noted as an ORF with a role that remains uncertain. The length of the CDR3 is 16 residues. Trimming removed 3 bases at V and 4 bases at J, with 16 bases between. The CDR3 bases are TGTGCCAGCAGCTCGGTGAACCCGACTCGTTACAATGAGCAGTTCTTC. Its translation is CASSSVNPTRYNEQFF.

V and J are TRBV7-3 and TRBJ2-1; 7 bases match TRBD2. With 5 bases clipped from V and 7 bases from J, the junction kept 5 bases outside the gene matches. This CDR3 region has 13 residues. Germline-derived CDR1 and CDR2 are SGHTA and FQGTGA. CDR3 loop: CASSTAGENEQFF. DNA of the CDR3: TGTGCCAGCAGCACGGCGGGGGAAAATGAGCAGTTCTTC.

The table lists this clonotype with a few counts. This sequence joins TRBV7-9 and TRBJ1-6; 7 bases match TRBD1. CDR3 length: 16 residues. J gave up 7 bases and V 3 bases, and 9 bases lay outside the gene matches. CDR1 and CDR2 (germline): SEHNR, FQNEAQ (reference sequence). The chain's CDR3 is CASSFVLTGRNSPLHF. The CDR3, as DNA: TGTGCCAGCAGCTTTGTCCTGACAGGGAGAAATTCACCCCTCCACTTT.

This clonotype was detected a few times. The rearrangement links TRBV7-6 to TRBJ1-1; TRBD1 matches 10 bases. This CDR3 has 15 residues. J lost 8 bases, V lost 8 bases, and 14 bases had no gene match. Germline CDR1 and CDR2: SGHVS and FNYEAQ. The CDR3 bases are TGTGCCAGCCTAAATTTGACAGGGGGCGATGGGGAAGCTTTCTTT. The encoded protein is CASLNLTGGDGEAFF.

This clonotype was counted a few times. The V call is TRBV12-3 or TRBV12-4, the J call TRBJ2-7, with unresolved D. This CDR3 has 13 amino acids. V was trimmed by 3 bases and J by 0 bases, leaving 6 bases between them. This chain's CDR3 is CASSFGGSYEQYF. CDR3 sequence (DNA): TGTGCCAGCAGTTTTGGCGGCTCCTACGAGCAGTACTTC.

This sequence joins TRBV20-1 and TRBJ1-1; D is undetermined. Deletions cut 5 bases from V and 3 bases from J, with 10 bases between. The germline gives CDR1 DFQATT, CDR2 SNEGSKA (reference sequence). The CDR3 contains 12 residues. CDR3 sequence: CSAGEDYTEAFF. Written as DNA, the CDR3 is TGCAGTGCTGGGGAGGATTACACTGAAGCTTTCTTT.

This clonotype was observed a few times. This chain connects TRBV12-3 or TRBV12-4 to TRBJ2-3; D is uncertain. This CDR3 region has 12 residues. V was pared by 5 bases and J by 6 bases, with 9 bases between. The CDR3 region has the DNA TGTGCCAGCAGTAATTACGCGGATACGCAGTATTTT. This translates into CASSNYADTQYF.

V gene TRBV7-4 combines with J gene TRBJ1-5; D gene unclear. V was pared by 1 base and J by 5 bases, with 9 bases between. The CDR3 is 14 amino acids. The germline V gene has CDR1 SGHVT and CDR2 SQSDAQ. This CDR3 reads CASSLDSWYQPQHF. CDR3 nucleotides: TGTGCCAGCAGCTTAGACAGTTGGTATCAGCCCCAGCATTTT.

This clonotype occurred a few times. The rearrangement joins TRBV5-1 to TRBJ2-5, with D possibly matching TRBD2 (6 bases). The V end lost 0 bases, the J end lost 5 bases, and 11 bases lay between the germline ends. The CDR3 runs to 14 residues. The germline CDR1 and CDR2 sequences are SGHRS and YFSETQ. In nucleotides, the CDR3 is TGCGCCAGCAGCTTGGCTTCGGGGGTGGAGACCCAGTACTTC. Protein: CASSLASGVETQYF.

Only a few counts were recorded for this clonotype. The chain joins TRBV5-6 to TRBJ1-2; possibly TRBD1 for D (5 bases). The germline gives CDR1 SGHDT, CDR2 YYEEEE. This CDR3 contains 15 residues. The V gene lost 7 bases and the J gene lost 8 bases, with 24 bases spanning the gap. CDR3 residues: CASGAAVRGARGYTF. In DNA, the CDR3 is TGTGCCAGCGGCGCTGCCGTCCGTGGGGCGCGGGGCTACACCTTC.

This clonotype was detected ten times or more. The CDR3: CASSDKLTGDFSNQPQHF. Written as DNA, the CDR3 is TGTGCCAGCAGCGATAAATTGACAGGGGATTTTAGCAATCAGCCCCAGCATTTT. The J gene is TRBJ1-5, the V gene TRBV7-8; 8 bases agree with TRBD1. In germline, CDR1 is SGHVS, CDR2 FQNEAQ. V trimming: 5 bases; J trimming: 0 bases; junction bases outside the gene matches: 12. The CDR3 loop spans 18 amino acids. The full variable domain, rest sourced from reference TRBV7-8 and TRBJ1-5, is GAGVSQSPRYKVAKRGQDVALRCDPISGHVSLFWYQQALGQGPEFLTYFQNEAQLDKSGLPSDRFFAERPEGSVSTLKIQRTQQEDSAVYLCASSDKLTGDFSNQPQHFGDGTRLSIL.

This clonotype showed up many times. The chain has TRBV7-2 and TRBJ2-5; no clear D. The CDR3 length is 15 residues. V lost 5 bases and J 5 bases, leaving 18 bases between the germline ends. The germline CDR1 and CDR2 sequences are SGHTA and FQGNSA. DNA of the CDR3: TGTGCCAGCAGCGAAACCACGGGTACGGAGGAGACCCAGTACTTC. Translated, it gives CASSETTGTEETQYF. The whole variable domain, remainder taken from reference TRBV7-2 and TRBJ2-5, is GAGVSQSPSNKVTEKGKDVELRCDPISGHTALYWYRQSLGQGLEFLIYFQGNSAPDKSGLPSDRFSAERTGGSVSTLTIQRTQQEDSAVYLCASSETTGTEETQYFGPGTRLLVL.

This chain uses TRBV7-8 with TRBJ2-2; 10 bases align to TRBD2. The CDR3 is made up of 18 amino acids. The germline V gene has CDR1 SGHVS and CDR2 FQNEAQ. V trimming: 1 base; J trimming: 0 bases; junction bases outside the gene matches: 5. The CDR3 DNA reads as TGTGCCAGCAGCTTAGAAAAGCGGGGGGGCGCGAACACCGGGGAGCTGTTTTTT. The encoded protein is CASSLEKRGGANTGELFF.

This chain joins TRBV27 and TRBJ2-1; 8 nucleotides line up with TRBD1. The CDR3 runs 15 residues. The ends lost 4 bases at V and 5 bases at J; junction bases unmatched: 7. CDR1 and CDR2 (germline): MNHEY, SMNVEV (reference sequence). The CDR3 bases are TGTGCCAGCAGTTCGAATAGACAGGGGAACAATGAGCAGTTCTTC. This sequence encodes CASSSNRQGNNEQFF.

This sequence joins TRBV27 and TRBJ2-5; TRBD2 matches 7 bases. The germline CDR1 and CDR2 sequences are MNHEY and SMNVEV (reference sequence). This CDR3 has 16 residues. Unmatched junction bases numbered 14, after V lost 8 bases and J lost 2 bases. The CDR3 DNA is TGTGCCAGCTCTCGTGGGCTAGCGGAACCACAAGAGACCCAGTACTTC. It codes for CASSRGLAEPQETQYF.

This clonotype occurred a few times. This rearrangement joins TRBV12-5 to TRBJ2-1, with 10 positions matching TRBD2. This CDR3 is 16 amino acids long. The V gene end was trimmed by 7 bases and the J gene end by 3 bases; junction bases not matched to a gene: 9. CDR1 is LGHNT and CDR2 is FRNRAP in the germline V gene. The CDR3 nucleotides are TGTGCTAGTGACCAAAGCGGGGGGGCTTACTACAATGAGCAGTTCTTC. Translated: CASDQSGGAYYNEQFF.

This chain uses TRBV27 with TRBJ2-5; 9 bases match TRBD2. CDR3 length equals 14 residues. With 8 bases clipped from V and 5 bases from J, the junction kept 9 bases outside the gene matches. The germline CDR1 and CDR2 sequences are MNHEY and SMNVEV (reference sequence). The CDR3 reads CASSILAGDETQYF. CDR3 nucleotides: TGTGCCAGCTCGATCTTAGCGGGAGACGAGACCCAGTACTTC.

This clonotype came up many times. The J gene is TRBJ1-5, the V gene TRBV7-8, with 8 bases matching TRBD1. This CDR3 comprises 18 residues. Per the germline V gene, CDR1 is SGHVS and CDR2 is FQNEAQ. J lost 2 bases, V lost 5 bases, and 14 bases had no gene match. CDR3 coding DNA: TGTGCCAGCAGCCCTTCTAGAGCGTCAGGGGGCGGCAATCAGCCCCAGCATTTT. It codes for CASSPSRASGGGNQPQHF.

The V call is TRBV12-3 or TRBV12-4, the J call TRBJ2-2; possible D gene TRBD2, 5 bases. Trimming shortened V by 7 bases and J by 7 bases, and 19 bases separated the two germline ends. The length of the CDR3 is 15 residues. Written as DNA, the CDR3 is TGTGCCAGCACCCCTGTACCGACTAAGAACGGGGAGCTGTTTTTT. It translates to CASTPVPTKNGELFF.

The CDR3 coding sequence is TGCAGTGCCTTGACAGGGATGTCCTACGAGCAGTACTTC. Encoded protein: CSALTGMSYEQYF. V gene TRBV20-1 combines with J gene TRBJ2-7; 7 bases agree with TRBD1. Germline lookup yields CDR1 DFQATT and CDR2 SNEGSKA (reference sequence). There are 13 residues in the CDR3. V dropped 6 bases and J dropped 1; count of bases not matched to a gene: 6.

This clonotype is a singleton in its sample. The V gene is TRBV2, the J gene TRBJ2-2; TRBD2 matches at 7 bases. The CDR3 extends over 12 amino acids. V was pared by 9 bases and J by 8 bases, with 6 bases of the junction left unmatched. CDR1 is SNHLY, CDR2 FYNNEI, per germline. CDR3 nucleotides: TGTGCCAGTAACGGCGGGAGTGGGGAGCTGTTTTTT. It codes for CASNGGSGELFF.

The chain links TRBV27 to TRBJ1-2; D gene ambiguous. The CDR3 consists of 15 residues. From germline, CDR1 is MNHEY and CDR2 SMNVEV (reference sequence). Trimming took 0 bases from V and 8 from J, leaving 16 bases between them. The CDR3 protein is CASSLSYETPVGYTF. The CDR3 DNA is TGTGCCAGCAGTTTATCGTACGAAACCCCCGTCGGCTACACCTTC.

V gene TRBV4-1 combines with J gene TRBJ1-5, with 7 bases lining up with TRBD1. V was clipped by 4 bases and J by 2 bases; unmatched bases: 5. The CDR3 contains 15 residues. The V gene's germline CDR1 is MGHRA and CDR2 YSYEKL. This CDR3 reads CASSPPDRGNQPQHF. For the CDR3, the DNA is TGCGCCAGCAGCCCCCCCGACAGGGGCAATCAGCCCCAGCATTTT.

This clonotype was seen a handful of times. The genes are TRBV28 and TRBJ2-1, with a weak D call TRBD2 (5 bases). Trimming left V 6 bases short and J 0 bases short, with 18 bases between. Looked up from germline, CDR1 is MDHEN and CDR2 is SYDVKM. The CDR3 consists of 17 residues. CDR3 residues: CASSFDLGGLSYNEQFF. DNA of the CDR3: TGTGCCAGCAGCTTCGACTTGGGCGGACTCTCCTACAATGAGCAGTTCTTC. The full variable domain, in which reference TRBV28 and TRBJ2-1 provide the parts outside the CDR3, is DVKVTQSSRYLVKRTGEKVFLECVQDMDHENMFWYRQDPGLGLRLIYFSYDVKMKEKGDIPEGYSVSREKKERFSLILESASTNQTSMYLCASSFDLGGLSYNEQFFGPGTRLTVL.

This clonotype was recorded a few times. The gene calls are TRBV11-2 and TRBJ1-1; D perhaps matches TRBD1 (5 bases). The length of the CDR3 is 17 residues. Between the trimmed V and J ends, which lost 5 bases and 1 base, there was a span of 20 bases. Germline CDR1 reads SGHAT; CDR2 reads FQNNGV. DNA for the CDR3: TGTGCCAGCAGCGCCTGGTTTGGGGGAAGGGAGAACACTGAAGCTTTCTTT. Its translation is CASSAWFGGRENTEAFF.

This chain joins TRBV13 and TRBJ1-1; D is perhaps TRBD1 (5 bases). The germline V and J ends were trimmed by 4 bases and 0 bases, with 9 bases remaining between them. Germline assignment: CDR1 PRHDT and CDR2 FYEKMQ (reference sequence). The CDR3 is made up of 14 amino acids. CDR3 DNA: TGTGCCAGCAGCTACGGGACGCTGAACACTGAAGCTTTCTTT. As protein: CASSYGTLNTEAFF. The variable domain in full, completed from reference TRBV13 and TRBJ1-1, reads AAGVIQSPRHLIKEKRETATLKCYPIPRHDTVYWYQQGPGQDPQFLISFYEKMQSDKGSIPDRFSAQQFSDYHSELNMSSLELGDSALYFCASSYGTLNTEAFFGQGTRLTVV.

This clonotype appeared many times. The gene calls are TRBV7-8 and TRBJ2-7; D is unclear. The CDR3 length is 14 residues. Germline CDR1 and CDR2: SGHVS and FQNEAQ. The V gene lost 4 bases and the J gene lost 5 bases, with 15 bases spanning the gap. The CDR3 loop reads CASSWNTPVDEQYF. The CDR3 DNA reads TGTGCCAGCAGCTGGAACACACCTGTCGACGAGCAGTACTTC.